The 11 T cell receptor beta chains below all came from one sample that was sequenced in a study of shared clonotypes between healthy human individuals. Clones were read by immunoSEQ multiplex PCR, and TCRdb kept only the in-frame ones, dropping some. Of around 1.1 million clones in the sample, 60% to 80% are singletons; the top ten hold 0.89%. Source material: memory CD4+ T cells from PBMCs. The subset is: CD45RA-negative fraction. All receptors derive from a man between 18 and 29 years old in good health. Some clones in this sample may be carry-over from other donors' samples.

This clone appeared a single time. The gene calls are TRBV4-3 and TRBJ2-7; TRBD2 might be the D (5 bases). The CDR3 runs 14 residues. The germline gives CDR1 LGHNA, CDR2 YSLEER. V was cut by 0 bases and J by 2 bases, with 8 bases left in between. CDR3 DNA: TGCGCCAGCAGCCAAGATCGGGGAGCCTACGAGCAGTACTTC. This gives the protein CASSQDRGAYEQYF.

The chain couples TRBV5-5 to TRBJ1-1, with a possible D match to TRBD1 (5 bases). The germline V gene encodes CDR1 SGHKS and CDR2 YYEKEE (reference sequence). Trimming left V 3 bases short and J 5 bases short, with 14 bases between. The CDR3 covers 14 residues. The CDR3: CASSWGPRATEAFF. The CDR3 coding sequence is TGTGCCAGCAGCTGGGGCCCAAGGGCGACTGAAGCTTTCTTT.

The CDR3 DNA reads as TGCGCCAGCAGCTTGGAACCGGGCCTTCTCAGAGAGACCCAGTACTTC. Translated, it gives CASSLEPGLLRETQYF. The chain uses TRBV5-1 and TRBJ2-5; D unresolved. CDR3 length: 16 amino acids. Germline V CDR1 and CDR2: SGHRS, YFSETQ. Between the trimmed V and J ends, which lost 0 bases and 4 bases, there was a span of 16 bases.

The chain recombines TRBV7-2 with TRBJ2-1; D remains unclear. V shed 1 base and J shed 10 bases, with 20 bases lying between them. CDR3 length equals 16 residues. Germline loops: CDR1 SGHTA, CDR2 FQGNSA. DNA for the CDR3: TGTGCCAGCAGCTTAGAAGGAGCAGTTTACTTCTGGGAGCAGTTCTTC. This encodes CASSLEGAVYFWEQFF. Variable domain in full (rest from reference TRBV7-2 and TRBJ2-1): GAGVSQSPSNKVTEKGKDVELRCDPISGHTALYWYRQSLGQGLEFLIYFQGNSAPDKSGLPSDRFSAERTGGSVSTLTIQRTQQEDSAVYLCASSLEGAVYFWEQFFGPGTRLTVL.

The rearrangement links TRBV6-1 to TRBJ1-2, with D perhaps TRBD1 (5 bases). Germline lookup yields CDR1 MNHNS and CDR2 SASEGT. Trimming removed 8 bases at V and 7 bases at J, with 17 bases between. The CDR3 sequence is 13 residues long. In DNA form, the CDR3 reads TGTGCCAGCGGGCGACCGACAGATCTTGGCTACACCTTC. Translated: CASGRPTDLGYTF.

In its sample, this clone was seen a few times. CDR3 protein: CASIPLLGISGTIYF. CDR3 in DNA: TGTGCCAGCATTCCCCTTCTGGGGATCTCCGGCACCATATATTTT. The chain is built from TRBV28 and TRBJ1-3; D gene unclear. Between the trimmed V and J ends, which lost 7 bases and 9 bases, there was a span of 22 bases. Germline V gene data show CDR1 as MDHEN and CDR2 as SYDVKM. The CDR3 runs 15 residues.

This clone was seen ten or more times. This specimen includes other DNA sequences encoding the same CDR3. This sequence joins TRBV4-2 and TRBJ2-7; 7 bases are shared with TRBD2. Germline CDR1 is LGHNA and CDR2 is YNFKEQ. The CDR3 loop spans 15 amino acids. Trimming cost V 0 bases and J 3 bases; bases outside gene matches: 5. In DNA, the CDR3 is TGTGCCAGCAGCCAAGAGTTGGCGGGGGTCTACGAGCAGTACTTC. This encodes CASSQELAGVYEQYF.

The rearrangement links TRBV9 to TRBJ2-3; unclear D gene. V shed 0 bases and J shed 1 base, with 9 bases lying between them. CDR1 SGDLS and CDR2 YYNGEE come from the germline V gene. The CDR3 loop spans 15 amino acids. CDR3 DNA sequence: TGTGCCAGCAGCGTAGGCGATGTGGGCACAGATACGCAGTATTTT. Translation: CASSVGDVGTDTQYF.

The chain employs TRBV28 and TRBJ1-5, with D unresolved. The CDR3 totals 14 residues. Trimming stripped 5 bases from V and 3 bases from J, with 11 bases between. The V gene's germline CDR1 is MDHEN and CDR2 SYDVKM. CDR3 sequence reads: CASSPIGDNQPQHF. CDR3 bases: TGTGCCAGCAGTCCAATCGGGGACAATCAGCCCCAGCATTTT.

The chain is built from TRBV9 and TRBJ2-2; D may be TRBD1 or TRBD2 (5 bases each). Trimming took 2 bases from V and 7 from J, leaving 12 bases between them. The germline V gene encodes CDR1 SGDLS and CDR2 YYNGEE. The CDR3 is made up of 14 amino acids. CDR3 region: CASSVLGDGGELFF. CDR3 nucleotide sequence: TGTGCCAGCAGCGTCTTGGGGGACGGCGGGGAGCTGTTTTTT.

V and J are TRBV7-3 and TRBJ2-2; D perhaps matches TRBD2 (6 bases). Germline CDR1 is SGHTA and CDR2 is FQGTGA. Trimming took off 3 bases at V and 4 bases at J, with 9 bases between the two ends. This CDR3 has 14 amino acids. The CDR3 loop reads CASSFGTATGELFF. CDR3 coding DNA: TGTGCCAGCAGCTTCGGGACTGCCACCGGGGAGCTGTTTTTT.